This T cell receptor beta chain comes out of a study of blood T cell repertoires in COVID-19. Generated by immunoSEQ multiplex PCR, the TCRdb table keeps only in-frame clones and is missing some. Here the sample spans around 280,000 clones, approximately 86% being singletons. Germline values: CDR1 LGHNA, CDR2 YNFKEQ. Losses at the gene ends were 0 bases for V and 6 bases for J; bases not matched to a gene: 6. The CDR3 is made up of 16 amino acids. Sequences were obtained from peripheral blood. The chain has TRBV4-2 and TRBJ2-1; TRBD2 aligns across 9 bases. The origin of this receptor is a woman aged 25 to 39 who had recovered from COVID-19. The CDR3 nucleotides read TGTGCCAGCAGCCAAGAGGTGGGTAGCGGGAGCAATGAGCAGTTCTTC. Its translation is CASSQEVGSGSNEQFF.